The 10 T cell receptor beta chains below come from one sample, sequenced in a study of CD8+ T cells in alopecia areata listed by TCRdb under 2018. Library preparation used the immunoSEQ multiplex PCR assay. RNA was extracted from all samples and reverse transcribed into cDNA, which served as template for TCR sequencing. Not all clones reach the TCRdb copy of this immuneACCESS table, which keeps in-frame sequences only. Checked studies attribute under half of the gap to unresolved V genes and leave the rest unexplained. The sample includes about 220,000 clones, with less than 75% observed a single time. Around 1.4% of the sample goes to the ten largest clones. What the time point label conveys for this sample: around 29 days on oral tofacitinib. The treatment or condition label, as the study defines it: oral pan-JAK inhibitor, 5-10 mg twice daily. The input for sequencing was CD4+ T cells sorted from blood, taken at week 4, from a patient treated with tofacitinib. The receptors were gathered from a human donor with alopecia areata.

V gene TRBV4-3 combines with J gene TRBJ1-2; D is possibly TRBD1 (5 bases). The CDR3 loop spans 15 amino acids. The V and J ends lost 0 bases and 2 bases respectively, with 10 bases between them. Looked up from germline, CDR1 is LGHNA and CDR2 is YSLEER. The CDR3 DNA follows: TGCGCCAGCAGCCAAGAGTCGGGGGAGAACTATGGCTACACCTTC. As protein: CASSQESGENYGYTF.

The chain couples TRBV10-3 to TRBJ2-7; possibly TRBD1 or TRBD2 for D (6 bases each). The germline CDR1 and CDR2 sequences are ENHRY and SYGVKD. The V end lost 0 bases, the J end lost 7 bases, and 16 bases lay between the germline ends. The CDR3 is made up of 15 amino acids. CDR3 sequence (DNA): TGTGCCATCAGTGAGTCCCAGGGGAGGTCTCATGAGCAGTACTTC. Protein: CAISESQGRSHEQYF.

The V and J genes are TRBV29-1 and TRBJ2-1; D perhaps matches TRBD2 (5 bases). The CDR3 contains 10 residues. V was shortened by 8 bases and J by 15 bases, with 17 bases between the two germline ends. Germline loops: CDR1 SQVTM, CDR2 ANQGSEA. The CDR3 protein is CSSTRIWGFF. The DNA of the CDR3 is TGCAGCTCTACTAGAATATGGGGGTTCTTC.

This chain joins TRBV28 and TRBJ2-7, with 7 bases that match TRBD1. Germline CDR1 and CDR2: MDHEN and SYDVKM. This CDR3 comprises 14 residues. The trim removed 7 bases at V and 7 bases at J, leaving 13 bases unmatched. The CDR3 coding sequence is TGTGCCAGCAATGGGGCAGGGGGAACTAAGGAGCAGTACTTC. It codes for CASNGAGGTKEQYF.

This chain joins TRBV11-2 and TRBJ2-3; unclear D gene. Trimming left V 1 base short and J 2 bases short, with 10 bases between. The CDR3 runs to 15 residues. Looked up from germline, CDR1 is SGHAT and CDR2 is FQNNGV. This CDR3 is CASSLVLSNTDTQYF. In nucleotides, the CDR3 is TGTGCCAGCAGCTTAGTACTATCAAACACAGATACGCAGTATTTT.

The CDR3 protein is CASSAGLGTGELFF. The CDR3 DNA sequence: TGTGCCAGCAGCGCCGGGCTGGGCACCGGGGAGCTGTTTTTT. The V gene is TRBV7-2, the J gene TRBJ2-2; no clear D gene. The V and J ends lost 5 bases and 4 bases respectively, with 11 bases between them. This CDR3 contains 14 residues. The germline gives CDR1 SGHTA, CDR2 FQGNSA.

This clone was counted between two and nine times. The chain carries TRBV10-2 and TRBJ1-2; no clear D gene. From germline, CDR1 is WSHSY and CDR2 SAAADI. The CDR3 is made up of 14 amino acids. V was pared by 2 bases and J by 4 bases, with 11 bases between. CDR3 in DNA: TGCGCCAGCAGTGAGAGCCCGGACCTCTATGGCTACACCTTC. Translated, it gives CASSESPDLYGYTF.

This chain links TRBV29-1 with TRBJ2-3; unclear D gene. The CDR3 consists of 15 residues. Per the germline V gene, CDR1 is SQVTM and CDR2 is ANQGSEA. Trimming left V 5 bases short and J 2 bases short, with 17 bases between. CDR3 nucleotides: TGCAGCGTTCAACCCGCCCGGAAGACCACAGATACGCAGTATTTT. It is translated as CSVQPARKTTDTQYF.

This chain uses TRBV6-5 with TRBJ1-1; D might be TRBD1 (5 bases). Looked up from germline, CDR1 is MNHEY and CDR2 is SVGAGI. The CDR3 sequence is 15 residues long. The V and J ends lost 1 base and 0 bases respectively, with 9 bases between them. CDR3 sequence: CASSYFGGMNTEAFF. DNA for the CDR3: TGTGCCAGCAGTTACTTCGGGGGGATGAACACTGAAGCTTTCTTT.

This clone has more than one count but fewer than ten. The chain has TRBV29-1 and TRBJ2-7; 7 bases match TRBD1. V lost 6 bases, J lost 2 bases, and 10 bases stayed unmatched. CDR1 SQVTM and CDR2 ANQGSEA come from the germline V gene. CDR3 length: 14 residues. This CDR3 is CSVGKGQTPYEQYF. The CDR3 nucleotides read TGCAGCGTGGGTAAGGGACAGACCCCCTACGAGCAGTACTTC.